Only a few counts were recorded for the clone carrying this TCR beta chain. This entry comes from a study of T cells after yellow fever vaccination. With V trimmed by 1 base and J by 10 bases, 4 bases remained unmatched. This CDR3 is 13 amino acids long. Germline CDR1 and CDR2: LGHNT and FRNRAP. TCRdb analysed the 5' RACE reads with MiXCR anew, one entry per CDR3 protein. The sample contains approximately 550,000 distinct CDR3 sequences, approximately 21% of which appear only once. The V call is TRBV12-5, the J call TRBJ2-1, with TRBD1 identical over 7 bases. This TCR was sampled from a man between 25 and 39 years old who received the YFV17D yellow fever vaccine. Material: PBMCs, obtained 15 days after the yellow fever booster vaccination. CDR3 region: CASGLAGGYEQFF. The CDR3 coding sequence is TGTGCTAGTGGTTTGGCAGGGGGTTACGAGCAGTTCTTC.